This T cell receptor beta chain was recovered during a study of T-cell reconstitution after alpha-beta-depleted transplantation in children. Library preparation (for TCRbeta) was performed with unique molecular identifiers. Using its own MiXCR run on the PCR reads, TCRdb lists one record per CDR3 protein. The sample lists 240,000 or so distinct CDR3 sequences; just under 8.5% were seen once. This clonotype has a count of ten or more. Its cognate antigen is unknown. Trimming removed 7 bases at V and 2 bases at J, with 13 bases between. The length of the CDR3 is 14 residues. The V gene's germline CDR1 is SGHRS and CDR2 YFSETQ. The study's findings and limits: After transplant, high TCRbeta diversity at day 60 in some patients arose from surviving recipient T cells and thymic progenitors. The authors attributed T-cell counts and diversity one year after transplant mostly to newly produced T cells. Alpha-beta T cells present about two months after transplant were reported to originate from several hundred expanded graft clones.

This chain joins TRBV5-1 and TRBJ1-5, with D hard to call. The sequence was obtained from a male patient under 18 who had a stem cell transplant for acute lymphoblastic leukemia, so the T cells may come from the graft donor. Sequences were derived from PBMCs, mostly from graft donor cells, sampled 180 days after TCRalphabeta/CD19-depleted stem cell transplant. The CDR3 coding sequence is TGCGCCAGCCGACCGGGAATGGGCAATCAGCCCCAGCATTTT. It translates to CASRPGMGNQPQHF.